The next 21 T cell receptor beta chains were all read from a single sample in a study of T cell repertoires in cytomegalovirus infection. TCRdb analysed the reads with MiXCR anew, one entry per CDR3 protein. This table holds about 570,000 distinct CDR3 sequences, about 39% found once. These receptors have no known antigen. Sequenced here: cultured PBMCs, sampled from culture after CMV antigen stimulation. The receptors come from a human donor in good health (CMV status not recorded). Some clones in this sample may be carry-over from other donors' samples.

The V call is TRBV7-9, the J call TRBJ2-1; a possible D gene is TRBD1 (6 bases). The CDR3 runs 12 residues. Between the trimmed V and J ends, which lost 5 bases and 6 bases, there was a span of 8 bases. Germline values: CDR1 SEHNR, CDR2 FQNEAQ (reference sequence). In DNA form, the CDR3 reads TGTGCCAGCAGCCAGGGGTTCAATGAGCAGTTCTTC. Translated, it gives CASSQGFNEQFF.

This clonotype was seen a handful of times. The chain employs TRBV7-6 and TRBJ2-6; D remains unclear. The CDR3 loop spans 16 amino acids. The V gene lost 5 bases and the J gene lost 0 bases, with 11 bases spanning the gap. Germline V gene data show CDR1 as SGHVS and CDR2 as FNYEAQ. The CDR3 DNA is TGTGCCAGCAGCCCAGAGGTAGGCTCTGGGGCCAACGTCCTGACTTTC. Protein sequence: CASSPEVGSGANVLTF.

This chain connects TRBV6-2 or TRBV6-3 to TRBJ2-3; D uncertain. Looked up from germline, CDR1 is MNHEY and CDR2 is SVGEGT. This CDR3 has 12 residues. The V gene lost 7 bases and the J gene lost 3 bases, with 8 bases spanning the gap. CDR3 amino acids: CASKTRTDTQYF. CDR3 DNA: TGTGCCAGCAAGACCAGGACAGATACGCAGTATTTT.

This clonotype has just a few counts. The CDR3 bases are TGTGCCAGCAGTTACTTACGGACGGCGGGTTCACCCCTCCACTTT. Translating it yields CASSYLRTAGSPLHF. The chain recombines TRBV6-5 with TRBJ1-6; D is unresolved. V was pared by 1 base and J by 9 bases, with 13 bases between. Germline V gives CDR1 MNHEY, CDR2 SVGAGI. The CDR3 covers 15 residues.

This clonotype was counted between two and nine times. This chain links TRBV7-6 with TRBJ2-2, with 7 bases lining up with TRBD1. V was pared by 2 bases and J by 4 bases, with 4 bases of the junction left unmatched. CDR1 is SGHVS and CDR2 is FNYEAQ in the germline V gene. This CDR3 spans 15 amino acids. This CDR3 reads CASSLITGATGELFF. The CDR3 DNA follows: TGTGCCAGCAGCTTAATAACAGGGGCCACCGGGGAGCTGTTTTTT.

The V gene is TRBV12-3 or TRBV12-4, the J gene TRBJ2-7; D gene unclear. The CDR3 totals 14 residues. V was cut by 3 bases and J by 2 bases, with 11 bases left in between. The CDR3 nucleotides are TGTGCCAGCAGTTTCAGGCAGCTAGCCTACGAGCAGTACTTC. It specifies CASSFRQLAYEQYF.

The CDR3 DNA sequence: TGTGCCAGCTCGGCAGGGACGATCACTGAAGCTTTCTTT. It codes for CASSAGTITEAFF. The chain joins TRBV27 to TRBJ1-1; D is perhaps TRBD1 (5 bases). The germline V gene has CDR1 MNHEY and CDR2 SMNVEV (reference sequence). CDR3 length equals 13 residues. V lost 8 bases to trimming and J lost 4 bases, with 14 bases between them.

This rearrangement joins TRBV4-1 to TRBJ2-4; D might be TRBD1 or TRBD2, each matching 5 bases. The germline V gene has CDR1 MGHRA and CDR2 YSYEKL. This CDR3 comprises 15 residues. Trimming cost V 4 bases and J 3 bases, with 13 bases left between them. The CDR3 nucleotides are TGCGCCAGCAGCCCCTGGGACCTTGACAAAAACATTCAGTACTTC. It yields the protein CASSPWDLDKNIQYF.

This rearrangement joins TRBV18 to TRBJ1-1; D possibly corresponds to TRBD1 (5 bases). Trimming cost V 4 bases and J 2 bases, with 14 bases left between them. Germline V gene data show CDR1 as KGHSH and CDR2 as LQKENI. This CDR3 comprises 15 residues. Here the CDR3 DNA reads TGTGCCAGCTCACAGGGCTTCCAGGGTAACACTGAAGCTTTCTTT. Translating gives CASSQGFQGNTEAFF.

The chain combines TRBV7-2 with TRBJ2-7, with D maybe TRBD2 (6 bases). The V gene's germline CDR1 is SGHTA and CDR2 FQGNSA. The CDR3 is 15 amino acids. The V end was cut by 5 bases, the J end by 2 bases, with 16 bases between. CDR3: CASSPAGSGAYEQYF. The CDR3 coding sequence is TGTGCCAGCAGCCCCGCGGGGAGCGGTGCCTACGAGCAGTACTTC.

The chain is built from TRBV27 and TRBJ2-5; the D is unclear. CDR1 and CDR2 from the germline V gene are MNHEY and SMNVEV (reference sequence). CDR3 length: 15 amino acids. Between the trimmed V and J ends, which lost 0 bases and 3 bases, there was a span of 11 bases. CDR3 bases: TGTGCCAGCAGTTTATCTGGTTATTCCGAAGAGACCCAGTACTTC. Its translation is CASSLSGYSEETQYF.

The chain has TRBV12-3 or TRBV12-4 and TRBJ1-2; D possibly corresponds to TRBD1 (6 bases). This CDR3 region has 14 residues. V lost 6 bases to trimming and J lost 2 bases, with 13 bases between them. This CDR3 reads CASRGGPLNYGYTF. CDR3 DNA sequence: TGTGCCAGCAGGGGGGGCCCCTTAAACTATGGCTACACCTTC.

The chain employs TRBV7-8 and TRBJ2-1; 7 bases line up with TRBD2. V lost 3 bases, J lost 3 bases, and 8 bases stayed unmatched. The CDR3 loop spans 16 amino acids. The germline V gene encodes CDR1 SGHVS and CDR2 FQNEAQ. The CDR3 DNA follows: TGTGCCAGCAGCTTTCCTACTAGCGCCCACTACAATGAGCAGTTCTTC. Translated: CASSFPTSAHYNEQFF. Filled out from reference TRBV7-8 and TRBJ2-1, the complete variable domain reads GAGVSQSPRYKVAKRGQDVALRCDPISGHVSLFWYQQALGQGPEFLTYFQNEAQLDKSGLPSDRFFAERPEGSVSTLKIQRTQQEDSAVYLCASSFPTSAHYNEQFFGPGTRLTVL.

The chain carries TRBV27 and TRBJ2-7; 8 positions match TRBD2. Germline V gives CDR1 MNHEY, CDR2 SMNVEV (reference sequence). V was pared by 4 bases and J by 1 base, with 12 bases of the junction left unmatched. CDR3 length: 17 amino acids. CDR3 protein: CASSSTAGGGPSYEQYF. The CDR3, as DNA: TGTGCCAGCAGTTCCACCGCTGGCGGGGGGCCGTCCTACGAGCAGTACTTC.

This clonotype has a count of ten or more. This chain uses TRBV7-2 with TRBJ1-1, with D unresolved. Trimming left V 5 bases short and J 1 base short, with 11 bases between. Germline-derived CDR1 and CDR2 are SGHTA and FQGNSA. CDR3 length equals 14 residues. The CDR3 DNA is TGTGCCAGCAGCCTAGGAGGGAGGAACACTGAAGCTTTCTTT. Its protein product is CASSLGGRNTEAFF. Combining the CDR3 with reference TRBV7-2 and TRBJ1-1 gives the whole variable domain GAGVSQSPSNKVTEKGKDVELRCDPISGHTALYWYRQSLGQGLEFLIYFQGNSAPDKSGLPSDRFSAERTGGSVSTLTIQRTQQEDSAVYLCASSLGGRNTEAFFGQGTRLTVV.

The chain uses TRBV6-1 and TRBJ2-1, with 8 bases fitting TRBD1. V was pared by 2 bases and J by 2 bases, with 8 bases of the junction left unmatched. Germline V gives CDR1 MNHNS, CDR2 SASEGT. CDR3 size: 17 residues. The CDR3 DNA reads as TGTGCCAGCAGTGAACAGGGGGCACACTGGACCTACAATGAGCAGTTCTTC. This encodes CASSEQGAHWTYNEQFF.

The chain is built from TRBV5-4 and TRBJ2-5; D remains ambiguous. The CDR3 spans 16 residues. Trimming stripped 4 bases from V and 3 bases from J, with 19 bases between. From germline, CDR1 is SGHNT and CDR2 YYREEE (reference sequence). The CDR3 bases are TGTGCCAGCAGCCTAGAGGACCCCAGCTTAGAAGAGACCCAGTACTTC. Its translation: CASSLEDPSLEETQYF.

This clonotype was detected a few times. V usage is TRBV5-4 and J usage is TRBJ2-2; TRBD1 matches 9 bases. The ends lost 3 bases at V and 8 bases at J; junction bases unmatched: 5. The CDR3 extends over 14 amino acids. Germline V gives CDR1 SGHNT, CDR2 YYREEE (reference sequence). The CDR3 spells CASSSGDRAGELFF. CDR3 nucleotide sequence: TGTGCCAGCAGCTCGGGGGACAGGGCGGGGGAGCTGTTTTTT.

This clonotype was seen more than once but under ten times. The genes are TRBV7-2 and TRBJ2-7; 7 bases align to TRBD2. CDR3 length: 14 amino acids. Germline loops: CDR1 SGHTA, CDR2 FQGNSA. Losses at the gene ends were 6 bases for V and 3 bases for J; bases not matched to a gene: 8. In DNA, the CDR3 is TGTGCCAGCAGTTGGACTAGTGGAAACTACGAGCAGTACTTC. Amino acids: CASSWTSGNYEQYF.

Many counts were recorded for this clonotype. The chain is built from TRBV7-2 and TRBJ2-7, with 16 bases that match TRBD2. The V gene end was trimmed by 1 base and the J gene end by 1 base; junction bases not matched to a gene: 7. The V gene's germline CDR1 is SGHTA and CDR2 FQGNSA. There are 19 residues in the CDR3. The CDR3 protein is CASSLVGTSGRAYSYEQYF. The CDR3 DNA reads as TGTGCCAGCAGCTTAGTAGGGACTAGCGGGAGGGCCTATTCCTACGAGCAGTACTTC. Full variable domain (rest looked up from reference TRBV7-2 and TRBJ2-7): GAGVSQSPSNKVTEKGKDVELRCDPISGHTALYWYRQSLGQGLEFLIYFQGNSAPDKSGLPSDRFSAERTGGSVSTLTIQRTQQEDSAVYLCASSLVGTSGRAYSYEQYFGPGTRLTVT.

This clonotype was seen a few times. V usage is TRBV7-2 and J usage is TRBJ2-2; D could derive from TRBD1 or TRBD2 (5 bases each). CDR3 length: 15 residues. V lost 5 bases, J lost 9 bases, and 19 bases lay in between. CDR1 is SGHTA and CDR2 is FQGNSA in the germline V gene. CDR3 protein: CASSITGTAARELFF. The CDR3 DNA reads TGTGCCAGCAGCATAACCGGGACGGCGGCCCGGGAGCTGTTTTTT.